This record covers a single TCR beta chain. Its antigen is unknown. The method was immunoSEQ multiplex PCR; TCRdb's version includes in-frame clones alone and lacks a portion of them. Here the sample spans about 960,000 clones, 70% to 85% being singletons. This entry belongs to a study of shared clonotypes between healthy human individuals. Study-wide results and limits: Clonotype sharing among donors likely depends on sequencing depth.

Source material: memory CD4+ T cells sorted from blood. Subset defined: CD45RA-negative fraction. This TCR derives from a man younger than 35 in good health.

The CDR3 nucleotides read TGCGCCAGCAGCTTGGGCCACCACACCGGGGAGCTGTTTTTT. It encodes CASSLGHHTGELFF. V is TRBV5-1 and J is TRBJ2-2, with D uncertain. V lost 0 bases to trimming and J lost 3 bases, with 6 bases between them. Germline CDR1 reads SGHRS; CDR2 reads YFSETQ. There are 14 residues in the CDR3.